This TCR beta chain was identified in a study of Ad26.COV2.S vaccination and SARS-CoV-2 variants. Specified treatment: roughly 20 received Ad26.COV2.S at low or high dose, single or two shots; roughly 5 received placebo; per-sample allocation not given. Day 63 following the first vaccine or placebo injection was when the samples were taken. Donation came from an adult in Boston who was aged 18-55 years. J was trimmed by 6 bases and V by 4 bases; bases with no gene match: 4. The V gene's germline CDR1 is KGHDR and CDR2 SFDVKD. This CDR3 is 14 amino acids long. Libraries were prepared by immunoSEQ multiplex PCR; TCRdb keeps only in-frame clonotypes and omits some of them. The data hold 380,000 or so clones, with less than 90% observed a single time.

The source material was peripheral blood, sampled in a trial of Ad26.COV2.S vaccine versus placebo. The V call is TRBV24-1, the J call TRBJ2-1; 8 nucleotides agree with TRBD2. The sequence derives from a person between 18 and 60 years old who received the Ad26.COV2.S COVID-19 vaccine or a placebo. Here the CDR3 reads CATSDPGLGNEQFF. CDR3 DNA: TGTGCCACCAGTGACCCGGGACTAGGCAATGAGCAGTTCTTC.